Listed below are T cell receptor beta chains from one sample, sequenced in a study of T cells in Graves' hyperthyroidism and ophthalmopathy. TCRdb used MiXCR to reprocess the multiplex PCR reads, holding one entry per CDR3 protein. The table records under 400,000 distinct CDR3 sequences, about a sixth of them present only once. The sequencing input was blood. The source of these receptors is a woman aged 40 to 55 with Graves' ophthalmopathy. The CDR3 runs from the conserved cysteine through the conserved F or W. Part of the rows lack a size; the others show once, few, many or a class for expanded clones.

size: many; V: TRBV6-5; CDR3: CASSYGGPNTEAFF
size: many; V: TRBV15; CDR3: CATSLDRGQPQHF
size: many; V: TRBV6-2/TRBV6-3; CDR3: CASTSGRTNEQYF
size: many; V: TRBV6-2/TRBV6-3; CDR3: CASSYYREGKETQYF
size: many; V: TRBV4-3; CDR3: CASSLETGTGANVLTF
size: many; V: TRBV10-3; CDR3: CAIRETGDGTEAFF
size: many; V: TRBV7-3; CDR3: CASSLVPGGDTQYF
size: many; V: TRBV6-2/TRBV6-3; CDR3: CASKETYGYTF
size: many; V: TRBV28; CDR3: CASSLWARKETQYF
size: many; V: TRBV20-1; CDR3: CSASKPGAVDGYTF
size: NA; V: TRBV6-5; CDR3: CASSWVGTGGYEAFF
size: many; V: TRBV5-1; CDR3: CASSSTGMVTGELFF
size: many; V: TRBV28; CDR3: CASMEGASYEQYF
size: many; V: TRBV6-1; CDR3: CASSPPQGSYNEQFF
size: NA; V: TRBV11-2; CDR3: CASSLEAGGDSYEQYF
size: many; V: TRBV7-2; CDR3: CASSTSQFGELFF
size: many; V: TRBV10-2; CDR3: CASSASLNTEAFF
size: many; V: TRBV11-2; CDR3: CASSHEGSGGF
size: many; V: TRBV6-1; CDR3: CASSALTSGGETQYF
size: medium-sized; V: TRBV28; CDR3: CASSRYWTGTYEQYF
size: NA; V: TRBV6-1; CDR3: CASSKGGLYEQYF
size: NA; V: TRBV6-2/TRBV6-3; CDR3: CASRESGSHTGELFF
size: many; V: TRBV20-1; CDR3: CSARGGPSYEQYF
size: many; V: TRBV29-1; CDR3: CSVGTDTMNTEAFF
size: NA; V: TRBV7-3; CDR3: CASSLLQGGPDEQYF
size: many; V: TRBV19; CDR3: CASVVEGNSGYTF